This TCR beta chain was sequenced for a study of molecular identifiers for immune sequencing clone quantification. General study points: The study found clones above 20 RNA copies held over 99% of effector molecules and under 1% in naive cells.

With listed TCR primers and previously described methods, bulk TCR libraries were prepared. TCRdb analysed the PCR reads with MiXCR anew, one entry per CDR3 protein. The table includes about 640,000 distinct CDR3 sequences, roughly 21% detected once. Sorted cells numbering about 20,000 to 1,000,000, with 10%, 30% or 50% RNA, yielded the naive CD8 libraries. Trimming left V 7 bases short and J 6 bases short, with 13 bases between. CDR1 is MDHEN, CDR2 SYDVKM, per germline. The CDR3 spans 13 residues. This clonotype turned up a few times. Its antigen is still unknown. This chain uses TRBV28 with TRBJ2-4, with a possible D match to TRBD1 (5 bases). Sequenced: naive CD8+ T cells from blood, with Jurkat cell RNA spiked in. Described subset: FACS-sorted CD8+CD4-CCR7+CD45RA+ naive T cells. The sequence was collected from a human donor in good health. Some libraries in this study had Jurkat cell RNA spiked in. The CDR3 DNA reads as TGTGCCAGCACCCCGACAGAGCTAAACATTCAGTACTTC. As protein: CASTPTELNIQYF.